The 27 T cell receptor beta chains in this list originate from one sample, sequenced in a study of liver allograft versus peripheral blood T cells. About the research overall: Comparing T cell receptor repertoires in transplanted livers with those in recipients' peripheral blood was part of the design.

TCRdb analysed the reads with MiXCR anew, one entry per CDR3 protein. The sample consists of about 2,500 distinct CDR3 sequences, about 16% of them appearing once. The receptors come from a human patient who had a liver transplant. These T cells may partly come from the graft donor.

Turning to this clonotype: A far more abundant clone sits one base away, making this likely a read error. CDR3 DNA sequence: TGTGCCATCAGTTATGGGGCTAACTATGGCTACACCTTC. It encodes CAISYGANYGYTF. The chain combines TRBV10-3 with TRBJ1-2; D is unresolved. The CDR3 runs to 13 residues. Germline lookup yields CDR1 ENHRY and CDR2 SYGVKD. Between the trimmed V and J ends, which lost 5 bases and 0 bases, there was a span of 7 bases.

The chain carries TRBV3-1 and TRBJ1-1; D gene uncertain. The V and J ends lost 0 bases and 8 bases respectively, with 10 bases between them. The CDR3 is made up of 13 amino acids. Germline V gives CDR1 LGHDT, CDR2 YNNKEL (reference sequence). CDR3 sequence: CASSQDRAGEAFF. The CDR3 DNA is TGTGCCAGCAGCCAAGATCGTGCGGGGGAAGCTTTCTTT. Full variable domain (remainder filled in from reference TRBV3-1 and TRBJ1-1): DTAVSQTPKYLVTQMGNDKSIKCEQNLGHDTMYWYKQDSKKFLKIMFSYNNKELIINETVPNRFSPKSPDKAHLNLHINSLELGDSAVYFCASSQDRAGEAFFGQGTRLTVV.

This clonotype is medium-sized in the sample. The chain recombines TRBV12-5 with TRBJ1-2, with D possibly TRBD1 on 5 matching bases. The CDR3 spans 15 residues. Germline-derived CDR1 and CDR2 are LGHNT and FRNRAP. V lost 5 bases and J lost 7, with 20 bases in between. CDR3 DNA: TGTGCTAGTGGTCCCCGCCGGGACGACTTCGCTGGCTACACCTTC. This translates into CASGPRRDDFAGYTF.

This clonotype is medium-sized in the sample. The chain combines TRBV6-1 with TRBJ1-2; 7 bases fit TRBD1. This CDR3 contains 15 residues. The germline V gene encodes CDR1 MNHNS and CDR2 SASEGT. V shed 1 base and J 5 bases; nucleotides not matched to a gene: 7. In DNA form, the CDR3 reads TGTGCCAGCAGTGAAGAGGCAGGGGGGGGGTATGGCTACACCTTC. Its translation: CASSEEAGGGYGYTF.

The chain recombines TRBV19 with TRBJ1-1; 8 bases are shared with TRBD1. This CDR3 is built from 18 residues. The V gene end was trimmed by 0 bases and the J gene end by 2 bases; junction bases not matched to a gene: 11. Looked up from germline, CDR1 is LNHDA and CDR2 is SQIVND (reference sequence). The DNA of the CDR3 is TGTGCCAGTAGTATAGATCTGGTGGACAGGGTTGGAAACACTGAAGCTTTCTTT. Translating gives CASSIDLVDRVGNTEAFF.

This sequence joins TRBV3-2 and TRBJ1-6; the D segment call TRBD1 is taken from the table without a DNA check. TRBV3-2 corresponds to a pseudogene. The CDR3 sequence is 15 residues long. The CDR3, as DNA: TGTGCCAGCAGCCAAGGGGCAGGGGCTGCGTCACCCCTCCACTTT. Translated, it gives CASSQGAGAASPLHF.

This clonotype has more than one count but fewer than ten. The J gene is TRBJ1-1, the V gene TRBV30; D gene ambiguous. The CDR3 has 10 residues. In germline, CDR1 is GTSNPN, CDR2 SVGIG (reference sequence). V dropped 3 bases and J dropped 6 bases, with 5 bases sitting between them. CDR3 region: CAWRGPEAFF. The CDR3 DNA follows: TGTGCCTGGAGAGGCCCTGAAGCTTTCTTT.

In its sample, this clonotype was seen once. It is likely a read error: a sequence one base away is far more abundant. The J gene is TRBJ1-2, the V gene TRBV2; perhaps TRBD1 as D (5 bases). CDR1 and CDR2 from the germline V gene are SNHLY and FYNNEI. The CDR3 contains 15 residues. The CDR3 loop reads CASDTGLSANYSYTF. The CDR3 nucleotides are TGTGCCTCTGACACGGGGCTCTCAGCTAACTATAGCTACACCTTC.

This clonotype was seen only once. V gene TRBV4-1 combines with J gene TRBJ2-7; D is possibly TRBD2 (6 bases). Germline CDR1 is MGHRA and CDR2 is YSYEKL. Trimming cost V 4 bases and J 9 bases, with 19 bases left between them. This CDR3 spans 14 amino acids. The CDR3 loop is CASSLGLQDMMQYF. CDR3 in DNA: TGCGCCAGCAGCCTGGGACTTCAAGATATGATGCAGTACTTC.

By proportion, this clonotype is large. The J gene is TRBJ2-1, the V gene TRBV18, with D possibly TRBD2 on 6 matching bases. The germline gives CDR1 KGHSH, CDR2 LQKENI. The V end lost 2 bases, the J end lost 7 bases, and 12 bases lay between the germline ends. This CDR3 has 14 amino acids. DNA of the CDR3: TGTGCCAGCTCACCAGACCCGGGAGCGAATGAGCAGTTCTTC. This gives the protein CASSPDPGANEQFF. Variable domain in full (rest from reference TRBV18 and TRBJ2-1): NAGVMQNPRHLVRRRGQEARLRCSPMKGHSHVYWYRQLPEEGLKFMVYLQKENIIDESGMPKERFSAEFPKEGPSILRIQQVVRGDSAAYFCASSPDPGANEQFFGPGTRLTVL.

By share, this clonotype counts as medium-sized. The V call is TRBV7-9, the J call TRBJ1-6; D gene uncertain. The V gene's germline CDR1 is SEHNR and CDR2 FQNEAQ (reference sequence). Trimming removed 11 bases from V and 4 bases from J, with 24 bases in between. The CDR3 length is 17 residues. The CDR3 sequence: CALGYSRAVPYNSPLHF. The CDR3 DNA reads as TGTGCCCTAGGCTATTCGAGGGCCGTCCCTTATAATTCACCCCTCCACTTT.

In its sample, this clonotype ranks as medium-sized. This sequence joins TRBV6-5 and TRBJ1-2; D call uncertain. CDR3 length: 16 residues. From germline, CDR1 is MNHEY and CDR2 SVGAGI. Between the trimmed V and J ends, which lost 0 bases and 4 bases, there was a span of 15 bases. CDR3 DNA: TGTGCCAGCAGTTACTCTTTGGGCGGCTATGGCTATGGCTACACCTTC. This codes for CASSYSLGGYGYGYTF.

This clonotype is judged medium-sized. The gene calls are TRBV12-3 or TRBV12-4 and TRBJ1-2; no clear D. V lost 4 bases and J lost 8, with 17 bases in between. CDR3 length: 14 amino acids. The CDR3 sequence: CASSYDTPETGYTF. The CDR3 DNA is TGTGCCAGCAGTTATGACACACCGGAGACCGGCTACACCTTC.

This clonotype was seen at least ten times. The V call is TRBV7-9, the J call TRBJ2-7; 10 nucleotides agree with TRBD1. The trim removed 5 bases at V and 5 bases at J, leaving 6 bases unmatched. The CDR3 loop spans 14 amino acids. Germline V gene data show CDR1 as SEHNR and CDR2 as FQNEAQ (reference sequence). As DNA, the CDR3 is TGTGCCAGCAGCCTCCGGGACAGGGGAGACGAGCAGTACTTC. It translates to CASSLRDRGDEQYF.

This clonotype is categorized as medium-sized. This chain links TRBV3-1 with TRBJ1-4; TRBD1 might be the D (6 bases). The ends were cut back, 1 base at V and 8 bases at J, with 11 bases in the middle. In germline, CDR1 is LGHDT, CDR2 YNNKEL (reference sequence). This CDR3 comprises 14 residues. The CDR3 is CASSQGQGNEKLFF. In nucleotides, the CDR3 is TGTGCCAGCAGCCAAGGGCAGGGGAACGAAAAACTGTTTTTT.

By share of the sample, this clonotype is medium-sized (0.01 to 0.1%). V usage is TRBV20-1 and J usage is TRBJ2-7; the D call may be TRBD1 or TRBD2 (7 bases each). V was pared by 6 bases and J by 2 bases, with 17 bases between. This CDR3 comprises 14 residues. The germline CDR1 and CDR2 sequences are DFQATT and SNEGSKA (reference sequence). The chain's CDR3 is CSAGRGRVAYEQYF. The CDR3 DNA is TGCAGTGCGGGGAGGGGGCGGGTCGCCTACGAGCAGTACTTC.

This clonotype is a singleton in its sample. CDR3 in DNA: TGCAGTGCTAGGGGCACCCCGGGACAGGGACATGGCTACACCTTC. Protein product: CSARGTPGQGHGYTF. The chain combines TRBV20-1 with TRBJ1-2, with TRBD1 identical over 9 bases. V dropped 3 bases and J dropped 6; count of bases not matched to a gene: 11. There are 15 residues in the CDR3. Germline V gene data show CDR1 as DFQATT and CDR2 as SNEGSKA (reference sequence).

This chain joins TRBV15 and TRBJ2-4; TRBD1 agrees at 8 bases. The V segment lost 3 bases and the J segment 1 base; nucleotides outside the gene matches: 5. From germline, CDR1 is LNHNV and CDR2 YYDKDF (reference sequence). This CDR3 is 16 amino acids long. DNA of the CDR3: TGTGCCACCAGCAGTACGACAGGGGCGGCCAAAAACATTCAGTACTTC. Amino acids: CATSSTTGAAKNIQYF. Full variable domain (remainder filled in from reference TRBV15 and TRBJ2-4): DAMVIQNPRYQVTQFGKPVTLSCSQTLNHNVMYWYQQKSSQAPKLLFHYYDKDFNNEADTPDNFQSRRPNTSFCFLDIRSPGLGDTAMYLCATSSTTGAAKNIQYFGAGTRLSVL.

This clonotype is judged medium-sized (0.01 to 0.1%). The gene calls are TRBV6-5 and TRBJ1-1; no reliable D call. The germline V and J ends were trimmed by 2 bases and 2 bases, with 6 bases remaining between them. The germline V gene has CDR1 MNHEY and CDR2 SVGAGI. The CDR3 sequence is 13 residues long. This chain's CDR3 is CASSYDGNTEAFF. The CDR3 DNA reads TGTGCCAGCAGTTACGACGGAAACACTGAAGCTTTCTTT.

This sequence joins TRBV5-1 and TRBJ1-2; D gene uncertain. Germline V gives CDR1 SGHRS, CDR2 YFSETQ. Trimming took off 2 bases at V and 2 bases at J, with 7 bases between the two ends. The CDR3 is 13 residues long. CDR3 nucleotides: TGCGCCAGCAGCTTTGAGGAAAACTATGGCTACACCTTC. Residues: CASSFEENYGYTF.

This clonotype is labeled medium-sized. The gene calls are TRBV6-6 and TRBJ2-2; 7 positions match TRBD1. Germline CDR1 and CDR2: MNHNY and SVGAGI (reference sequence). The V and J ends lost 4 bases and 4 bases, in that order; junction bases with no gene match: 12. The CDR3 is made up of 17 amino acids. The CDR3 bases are TGTGCCAGCAGTTCGTGGGGAAACAGGGGTGGCACCGGGGAGCTGTTTTTT. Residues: CASSSWGNRGGTGELFF.

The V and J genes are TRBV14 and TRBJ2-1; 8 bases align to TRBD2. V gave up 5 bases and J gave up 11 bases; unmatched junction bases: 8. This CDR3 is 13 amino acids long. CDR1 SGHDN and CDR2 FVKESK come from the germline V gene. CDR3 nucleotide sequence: TGTGCCAGCAGCGGGTTGGGCGGGGGGCAGCAGTTCTTC. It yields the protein CASSGLGGGQQFF.

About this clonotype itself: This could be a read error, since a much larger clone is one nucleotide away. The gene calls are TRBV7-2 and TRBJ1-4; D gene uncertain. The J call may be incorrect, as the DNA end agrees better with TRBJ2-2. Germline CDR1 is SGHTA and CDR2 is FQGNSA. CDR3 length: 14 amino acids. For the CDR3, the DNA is TGTGCCAGCAGCTTAGCGCTCGGATCCGGGGAGCTGTTTTTT. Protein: CASSLALGSGELFF.

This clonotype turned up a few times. CDR3 in DNA: TGTGCCAGCAACCATCCACAGGGTCGCGCCGGGGAGCTGTTTTTT. It specifies CASNHPQGRAGELFF. This chain joins TRBV7-9 and TRBJ2-2, with D maybe TRBD1 (6 bases). Germline V CDR1 and CDR2: SEHNR, FQNEAQ (reference sequence). The CDR3 runs 15 residues. V dropped 7 bases and J dropped 6 bases, with 18 bases sitting between them.

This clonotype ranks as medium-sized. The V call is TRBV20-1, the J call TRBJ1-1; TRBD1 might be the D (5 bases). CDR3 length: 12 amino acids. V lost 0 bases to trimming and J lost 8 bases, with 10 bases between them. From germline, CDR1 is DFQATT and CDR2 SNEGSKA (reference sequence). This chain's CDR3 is CSAREPSGEAFF. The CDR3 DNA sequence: TGCAGTGCTAGAGAACCCTCAGGGGAAGCTTTCTTT.

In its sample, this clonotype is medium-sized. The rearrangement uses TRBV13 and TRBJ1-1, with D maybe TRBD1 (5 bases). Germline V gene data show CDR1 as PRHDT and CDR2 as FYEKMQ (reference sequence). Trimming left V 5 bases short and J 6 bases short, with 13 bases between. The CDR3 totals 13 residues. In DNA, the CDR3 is TGTGCCAGCAGCCCCGGGACCCCAGCTGAAGCTTTCTTT. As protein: CASSPGTPAEAFF.

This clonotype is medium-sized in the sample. The DNA for the CDR3 is TGTGCCAGCAGCTTAGAGGTTCAAAGGGATGAGCAGTTCTTC. Its protein is CASSLEVQRDEQFF. The rearrangement links TRBV7-9 to TRBJ2-1; unclear D gene. CDR1 and CDR2 (germline): SEHNR, FQNEAQ (reference sequence). Deletions cut 1 base from V and 8 bases from J, with 12 bases between. This CDR3 region has 14 residues.